A single sample is the source of the 25 T cell receptor beta chains below, sequenced in a study of technical replicates of blood from a few donors (dated by TCRdb to about 2017). The method behind the library was the immunoSEQ multiplex PCR assay. This is the immuneACCESS table as TCRdb keeps it, with only in-frame sequences that have V and J called. A part of the clones is gone; compared with another copy, unresolved V genes explain less than half, and the rest is unexplained. Across this sample there are roughly 76,000 clones, with 94% seen only once. The ten largest clonotypes hold 0.2% to 0.3% of the sample. The sequenced sample was T cells isolated from PBMCs. These receptors were obtained from a human donor in good health.

The rearrangement uses TRBV6-1 and TRBJ1-6; a weak D match, TRBD1 (6 bases). Deletions cut 11 bases from V and 9 bases from J, with 20 bases between. Germline lookup yields CDR1 MNHNS and CDR2 SASEGT. This CDR3 has 14 residues. The CDR3 nucleotides are TGTGCCGGATCTCTCCAGGGGATCGGTTCACCCCTCCACTTT. Its translation: CAGSLQGIGSPLHF.

The chain uses TRBV28 and TRBJ2-7; D not resolved. This CDR3 region has 14 residues. V was cut by 5 bases and J by 3 bases, with 14 bases left in between. Per the germline V gene, CDR1 is MDHEN and CDR2 is SYDVKM. The CDR3 is CASSLPTYSYEQYF. The CDR3 region has the DNA TGTGCCAGCAGTCTCCCCACTTACAGCTACGAGCAGTACTTC. Complete variable domain (other parts from reference TRBV28 and TRBJ2-7): DVKVTQSSRYLVKRTGEKVFLECVQDMDHENMFWYRQDPGLGLRLIYFSYDVKMKEKGDIPEGYSVSREKKERFSLILESASTNQTSMYLCASSLPTYSYEQYFGPGTRLTVT.

The V and J genes are TRBV7-9 and TRBJ2-7; 7 bases are a match to TRBD1. Germline assignment: CDR1 SEHNR and CDR2 FQNEAQ (reference sequence). Trimming removed 5 bases from V and 9 bases from J; junction bases left unmatched: 4. The CDR3 covers 11 residues. In DNA, the CDR3 is TGTGCCAGCAGCCCGACAGGGTGGCAGTACTTC. It specifies CASSPTGWQYF.

The chain links TRBV9 to TRBJ2-6; maybe TRBD1 (6 bases). Per the germline V gene, CDR1 is SGDLS and CDR2 is YYNGEE. The CDR3 has 17 residues. V gave up 0 bases and J gave up 0 bases, with 10 bases separating them. CDR3 sequence reads: CASSVGGHLSGANVLTF. The CDR3, as DNA: TGTGCCAGCAGCGTAGGGGGACACCTCTCTGGGGCCAACGTCCTGACTTTC. The variable domain in full, completed from reference TRBV9 and TRBJ2-6, reads DSGVTQTPKHLITATGQRVTLRCSPRSGDLSVYWYQQSLDQGLQFLIQYYNGEERAKGNILERFSAQQFPDLHSELNLSSLELGDSALYFCASSVGGHLSGANVLTFGAGSRLTVL.

This chain joins TRBV7-9 and TRBJ2-7; 7 nucleotides agree with TRBD1. The V and J ends lost 6 bases and 2 bases, in that order; junction bases with no gene match: 4. This CDR3 comprises 13 residues. Germline V gene sequence: CDR1 SEHNR, CDR2 FQNEAQ (reference sequence). The CDR3 DNA follows: TGTGCCAGCAGGACAGGGTCCACCTACGAGCAGTACTTC. It specifies CASRTGSTYEQYF.

The chain employs TRBV10-1 and TRBJ2-7; the match to TRBD1 covers 9 bases. This CDR3 contains 15 residues. Germline values: CDR1 WNHNN, CDR2 SYGVQD (reference sequence). Unmatched junction bases numbered 5, after V lost 4 bases and J lost 1 base. CDR3 DNA sequence: TGCGCCAGCAGTGGGCCGGACAGGGGTTCCTACGAGCAGTACTTC. Translated, it gives CASSGPDRGSYEQYF.

The V call is TRBV7-8, the J call TRBJ1-2; D may be TRBD1 (6 bases). Germline CDR1 reads SGHVS; CDR2 reads FQNEAQ. CDR3 length equals 14 residues. V lost 3 bases to trimming and J lost 4 bases, with 12 bases between them. CDR3 residues: CASSFAPGVYGYTF. The DNA for the CDR3 is TGTGCCAGCAGCTTCGCCCCAGGGGTCTATGGCTACACCTTC.

The chain uses TRBV19 and TRBJ2-7; no firm D call. V lost 5 bases, J lost 3 bases, and 20 bases lay in between. Germline CDR1 reads LNHDA; CDR2 reads SQIVND (reference sequence). The CDR3 loop spans 16 amino acids. CDR3 sequence reads: CASSFKYYSHLYEQYF. The CDR3 coding sequence is TGTGCCAGTAGTTTCAAATACTACTCTCATCTCTACGAGCAGTACTTC.

The rearrangement uses TRBV6-5 and TRBJ2-3; no reliable D call. The CDR3 has 12 amino acids. Trimming stripped 4 bases from V and 2 bases from J, with 4 bases between. From germline, CDR1 is MNHEY and CDR2 SVGAGI. CDR3 in DNA: TGTGCCAGCAGTTCCAACACAGATACGCAGTATTTT. Its translation is CASSSNTDTQYF.

This rearrangement joins TRBV4-1 to TRBJ2-7; a weak D match, TRBD2 (6 bases). The CDR3 is 15 residues long. The V end lost 1 base, the J end lost 5 bases, and 15 bases lay between the germline ends. CDR1 and CDR2 (germline): MGHRA, YSYEKL. DNA of the CDR3: TGCGCCAGCAGCCAAGTGAACGCGGAGGGGCACGAGCAGTACTTC. This sequence encodes CASSQVNAEGHEQYF.

The V and J genes are TRBV11-3 and TRBJ2-3, with D hard to call. The CDR3 contains 14 residues. Per the germline V gene, CDR1 is SGHNT and CDR2 is YENEEA. Trimming stripped 1 base from V and 3 bases from J, with 8 bases between. The CDR3 DNA reads TGTGCCAGCAGCTTAGCCTCGACAACAGATACGCAGTATTTT. Translation: CASSLASTTDTQYF.

V is TRBV7-9 and J is TRBJ2-2, with TRBD2 matching 8 bases. Germline V CDR1 and CDR2: SEHNR, FQNEAQ (reference sequence). The CDR3 is 18 residues long. J gave up 4 bases and V 1 base, and 11 bases lay outside the gene matches. The CDR3 sequence: CASSLDGGRPLGTGELFF. The DNA for the CDR3 is TGTGCCAGCAGCTTAGACGGCGGGAGGCCTCTCGGCACCGGGGAGCTGTTTTTT.

This CDR3 is CASSPGQGSTGELFF. In nucleotides, the CDR3 is TGTGCCAGCAGCCCGGGACAGGGGTCCACCGGGGAGCTGTTTTTT. The chain joins TRBV7-9 to TRBJ2-2, with TRBD1 identical over 10 bases. CDR1 is SEHNR, CDR2 FQNEAQ, per germline (reference sequence). The V gene end was trimmed by 5 bases and the J gene end by 4 bases; junction bases not matched to a gene: 4. The CDR3 extends over 15 amino acids. Combining the CDR3 with reference TRBV7-9 and TRBJ2-2 gives the whole variable domain DTGVSQNPRHKITKRGQNVTFRCDPISEHNRLYWYRQTLGQGPEFLTYFQNEAQLEKSRLLSDRFSAERPKGSFSTLEIQRTEQGDSAMYLCASSPGQGSTGELFFGEGSRLTVL.

V is TRBV19 and J is TRBJ1-1; D is possibly TRBD1 (5 bases). Germline V gene data show CDR1 as LNHDA and CDR2 as SQIVND (reference sequence). Between the trimmed V and J ends, which lost 3 bases and 7 bases, there was a span of 9 bases. This CDR3 region has 12 residues. CDR3 sequence reads: CASSILQGEAFF. The CDR3 DNA follows: TGTGCCAGTAGTATCCTCCAGGGTGAAGCTTTCTTT. The full variable domain, with the rest looked up from reference TRBV19 and TRBJ1-1, is DGGITQSPKYLFRKEGQNVTLSCEQNLNHDAMYWYRQDPGQGLRLIYYSQIVNDFQKGDIAEGYSVSREKKESFPLTVTSAQKNPTAFYLCASSILQGEAFFGQGTRLTVV.

This chain links TRBV4-1 with TRBJ2-7; no definite D call. The CDR3 length is 15 residues. V was pared by 7 bases and J by 6 bases, with 22 bases between. From germline, CDR1 is MGHRA and CDR2 YSYEKL. This CDR3 reads CASTSSRGASREQYF. In DNA form, the CDR3 reads TGCGCCAGCACCTCCTCCCGTGGAGCGTCTCGCGAGCAGTACTTC.

This clone was counted once. The rearrangement joins TRBV7-2 to TRBJ2-5; 7 nucleotides align to TRBD2. CDR1 is SGHTA and CDR2 is FQGNSA in the germline V gene. With V trimmed by 6 bases and J by 5 bases, 9 bases remained unmatched. The CDR3 runs 14 residues. The CDR3 coding sequence is TGTGCCAGCAGTGGGACTACTGTGTTGGAGACCCAGTACTTC. Residues: CASSGTTVLETQYF. Variable domain in full (rest from reference TRBV7-2 and TRBJ2-5): GAGVSQSPSNKVTEKGKDVELRCDPISGHTALYWYRQSLGQGLEFLIYFQGNSAPDKSGLPSDRFSAERTGGSVSTLTIQRTQQEDSAVYLCASSGTTVLETQYFGPGTRLLVL.

The genes are TRBV27 and TRBJ2-1, with a tentative D call TRBD1 (7 bases). Germline-derived CDR1 and CDR2 are MNHEY and SMNVEV (reference sequence). V lost 2 bases and J lost 4, with 12 bases in between. The CDR3 consists of 15 residues. As DNA, the CDR3 is TGTGCCAGCAGTTTAACCGCAGGGGGGTACAATGAGCAGTTCTTC. As protein: CASSLTAGGYNEQFF.

The count of this clone is one. This chain links TRBV9 with TRBJ2-1; TRBD1 might be the D (6 bases). The CDR3 runs to 16 residues. Trimming left V 0 bases short and J 7 bases short, with 17 bases between. CDR1 is SGDLS, CDR2 YYNGEE, per germline. In DNA form, the CDR3 reads TGTGCCAGCAGCGTAGGAGTAGGGGGTTTTTTTAATGAGCAGTTCTTC. Its protein product is CASSVGVGGFFNEQFF.

V usage is TRBV11-2 and J usage is TRBJ2-7; 8 positions agree with TRBD2. CDR3 length equals 18 residues. V dropped 1 base and J dropped 6; count of bases not matched to a gene: 17. CDR1 SGHAT and CDR2 FQNNGV come from the germline V gene. The CDR3 DNA is TGTGCCAGCAGCTTAGGGCCCTTTCTAAGCGGGAGTACTAGCGAGCAGTACTTC. This codes for CASSLGPFLSGSTSEQYF.

The V gene is TRBV13, the J gene TRBJ1-1, with 7 bases aligning to TRBD1. Germline values: CDR1 PRHDT, CDR2 FYEKMQ (reference sequence). The trim removed 4 bases at V and 2 bases at J, leaving 10 bases unmatched. The CDR3 extends over 16 amino acids. In DNA form, the CDR3 reads TGTGCCAGCAGCTCCTCTCGACAGGGAGAAAACACTGAAGCTTTCTTT. This sequence encodes CASSSSRQGENTEAFF.

The CDR3: CASKSGAADTQYF. The CDR3 DNA is TGTGCCAGTAAGAGCGGGGCGGCAGATACGCAGTATTTT. This chain joins TRBV9 and TRBJ2-3; 7 nucleotides line up with TRBD2. This CDR3 has 13 residues. CDR1 and CDR2 (germline): SGDLS, YYNGEE. V lost 8 bases to trimming and J lost 4 bases; unmatched junction nucleotides: 7. The entire variable domain, with the rest obtained from reference TRBV9 and TRBJ2-3, is as follows: DSGVTQTPKHLITATGQRVTLRCSPRSGDLSVYWYQQSLDQGLQFLIQYYNGEERAKGNILERFSAQQFPDLHSELNLSSLELGDSALYFCASKSGAADTQYFGPGTRLTVL.

The chain employs TRBV13 and TRBJ1-1; 7 positions match TRBD1. Germline CDR1 and CDR2: PRHDT and FYEKMQ (reference sequence). CDR3 size: 14 residues. J was trimmed by 7 bases and V by 0 bases; bases with no gene match: 5. The CDR3 reads CASSLGITGDEAFF. The CDR3 DNA sequence: TGTGCCAGCAGCTTAGGGATTACAGGGGATGAAGCTTTCTTT. The full variable domain, rest sourced from reference TRBV13 and TRBJ1-1, is AAGVIQSPRHLIKEKRETATLKCYPIPRHDTVYWYQQGPGQDPQFLISFYEKMQSDKGSIPDRFSAQQFSDYHSELNMSSLELGDSALYFCASSLGITGDEAFFGQGTRLTVV.

V and J are TRBV28 and TRBJ1-2; weak D call: TRBD1 (5 bases). The V gene lost 6 bases and the J gene lost 0 bases, with 14 bases spanning the gap. The V gene's germline CDR1 is MDHEN and CDR2 SYDVKM. The CDR3 extends over 15 amino acids. The CDR3 DNA sequence: TGTGCCAGCAGGGACGGGAGAGGGGCTAACTATGGCTACACCTTC. Translation gives CASRDGRGANYGYTF.

The V call is TRBV5-1, the J call TRBJ1-1; D call uncertain. Germline-derived CDR1 and CDR2 are SGHRS and YFSETQ. This CDR3 is built from 13 residues. Trimming removed 5 bases at V and 6 bases at J, with 14 bases between. This CDR3 reads CASRPSLEPEAFF. CDR3 coding DNA: TGCGCCAGCAGGCCGAGCCTCGAACCTGAAGCTTTCTTT.

V usage is TRBV28 and J usage is TRBJ1-2; TRBD1 matches 7 bases. The junction had 5 bases not matched to a gene; V was cut back by 7 bases and J by 3 bases. The CDR3 length is 13 residues. The germline V gene encodes CDR1 MDHEN and CDR2 SYDVKM. The CDR3: CASIRQGYYGYTF. CDR3 DNA sequence: TGTGCCAGCATTCGACAGGGCTACTATGGCTACACCTTC.